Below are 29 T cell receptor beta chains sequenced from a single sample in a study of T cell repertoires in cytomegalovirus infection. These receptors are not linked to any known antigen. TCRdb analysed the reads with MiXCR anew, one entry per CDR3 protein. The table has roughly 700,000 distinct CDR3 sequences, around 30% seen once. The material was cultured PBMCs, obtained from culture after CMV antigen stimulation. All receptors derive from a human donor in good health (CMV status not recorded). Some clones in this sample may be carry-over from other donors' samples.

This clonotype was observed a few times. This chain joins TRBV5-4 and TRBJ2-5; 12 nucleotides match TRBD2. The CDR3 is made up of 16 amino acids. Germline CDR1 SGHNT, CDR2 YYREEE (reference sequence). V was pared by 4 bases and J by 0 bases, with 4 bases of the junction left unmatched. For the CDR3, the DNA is TGTGCCAGCAGCCCAGGACTAGCGGGGTACCAAGAGACCCAGTACTTC. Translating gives CASSPGLAGYQETQYF.

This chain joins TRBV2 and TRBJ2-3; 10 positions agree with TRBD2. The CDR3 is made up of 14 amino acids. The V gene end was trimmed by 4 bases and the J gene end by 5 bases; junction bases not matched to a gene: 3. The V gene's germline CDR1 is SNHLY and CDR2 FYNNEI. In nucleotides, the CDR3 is TGTGCCAGCAGTGTTGCTAGCGGGAGAGATACGCAGTATTTT. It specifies CASSVASGRDTQYF.

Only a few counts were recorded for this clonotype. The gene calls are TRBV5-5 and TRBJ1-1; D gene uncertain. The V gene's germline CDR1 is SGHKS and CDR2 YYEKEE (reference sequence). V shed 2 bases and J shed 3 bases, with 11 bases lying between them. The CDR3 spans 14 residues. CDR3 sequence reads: CASSLPVGYTEAFF. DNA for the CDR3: TGTGCCAGCAGCTTACCGGTGGGGTACACTGAAGCTTTCTTT.

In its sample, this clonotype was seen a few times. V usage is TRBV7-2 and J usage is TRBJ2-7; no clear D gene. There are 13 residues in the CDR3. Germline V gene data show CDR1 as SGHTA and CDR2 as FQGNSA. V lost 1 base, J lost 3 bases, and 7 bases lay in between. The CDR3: CASSLEQVYEQYF. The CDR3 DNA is TGTGCCAGCAGCTTAGAGCAGGTCTACGAGCAGTACTTC. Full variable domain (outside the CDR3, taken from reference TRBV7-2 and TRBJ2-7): GAGVSQSPSNKVTEKGKDVELRCDPISGHTALYWYRQSLGQGLEFLIYFQGNSAPDKSGLPSDRFSAERTGGSVSTLTIQRTQQEDSAVYLCASSLEQVYEQYFGPGTRLTVT.

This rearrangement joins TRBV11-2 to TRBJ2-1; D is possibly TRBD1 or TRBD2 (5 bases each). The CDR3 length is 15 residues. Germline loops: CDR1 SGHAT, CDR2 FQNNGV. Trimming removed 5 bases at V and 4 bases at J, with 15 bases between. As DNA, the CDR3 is TGTGCCAGCAGCATAACCGGGACGGAGTACAATGAGCAGTTCTTC. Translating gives CASSITGTEYNEQFF.

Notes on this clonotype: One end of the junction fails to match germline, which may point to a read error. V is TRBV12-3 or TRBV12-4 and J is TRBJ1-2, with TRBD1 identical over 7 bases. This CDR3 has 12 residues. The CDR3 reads CASSKDRAGYAF. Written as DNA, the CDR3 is TGTGCCAGCAGCAAAGACAGGGCTGGCTACGCCTTC.

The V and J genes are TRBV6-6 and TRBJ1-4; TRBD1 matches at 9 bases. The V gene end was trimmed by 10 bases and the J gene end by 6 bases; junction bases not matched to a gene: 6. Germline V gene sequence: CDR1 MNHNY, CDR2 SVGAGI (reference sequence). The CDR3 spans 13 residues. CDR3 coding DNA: TGTGCCATTGGGACAGGGTTGTATGAAAAACTGTTTTTT. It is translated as CAIGTGLYEKLFF.

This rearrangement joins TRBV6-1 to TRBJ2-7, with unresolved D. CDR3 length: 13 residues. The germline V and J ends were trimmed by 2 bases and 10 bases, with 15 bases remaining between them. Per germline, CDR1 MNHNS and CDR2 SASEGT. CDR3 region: CASSETQGPHQYF. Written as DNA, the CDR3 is TGTGCCAGCAGTGAAACACAAGGGCCGCACCAGTACTTC.

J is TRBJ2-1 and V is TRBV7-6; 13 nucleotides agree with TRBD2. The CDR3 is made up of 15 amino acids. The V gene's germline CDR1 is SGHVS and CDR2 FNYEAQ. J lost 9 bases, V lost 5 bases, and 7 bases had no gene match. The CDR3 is CASSLGTSGIPEQFF. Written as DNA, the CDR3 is TGTGCCAGCAGCCTCGGGACTAGCGGGATTCCTGAGCAGTTCTTC.

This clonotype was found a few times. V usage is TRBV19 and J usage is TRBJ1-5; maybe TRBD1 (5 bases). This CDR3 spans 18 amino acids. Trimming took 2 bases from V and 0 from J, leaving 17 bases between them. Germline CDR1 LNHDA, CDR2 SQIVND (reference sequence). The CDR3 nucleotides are TGTGCCAGTAGTATACTCGGGGGGGGGAAATATAGCAATCAGCCCCAGCATTTT. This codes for CASSILGGGKYSNQPQHF.

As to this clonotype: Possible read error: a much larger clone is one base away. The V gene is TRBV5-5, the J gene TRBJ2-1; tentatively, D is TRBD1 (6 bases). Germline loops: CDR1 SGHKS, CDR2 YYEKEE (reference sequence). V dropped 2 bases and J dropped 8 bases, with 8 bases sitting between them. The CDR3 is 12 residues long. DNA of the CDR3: TGTGCCAGCAGCTTAAAGGGGGATGAGCAGTTCTTC. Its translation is CASSLKGDEQFF.

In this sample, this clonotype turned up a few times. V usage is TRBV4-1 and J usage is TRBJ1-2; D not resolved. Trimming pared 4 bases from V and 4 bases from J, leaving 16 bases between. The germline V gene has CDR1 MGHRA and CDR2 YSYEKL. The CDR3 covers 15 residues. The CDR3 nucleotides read TGCGCCAGCAGCCCAACAGTCTTCCCAATCTATGGCTACACCTTC. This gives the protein CASSPTVFPIYGYTF.

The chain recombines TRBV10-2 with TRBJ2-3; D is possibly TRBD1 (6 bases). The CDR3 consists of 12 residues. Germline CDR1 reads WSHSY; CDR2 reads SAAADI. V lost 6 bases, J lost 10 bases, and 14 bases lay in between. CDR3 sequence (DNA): TGCGCCAGCAGCAGGGGAAGTACCCCGCAGTATTTT. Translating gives CASSRGSTPQYF.

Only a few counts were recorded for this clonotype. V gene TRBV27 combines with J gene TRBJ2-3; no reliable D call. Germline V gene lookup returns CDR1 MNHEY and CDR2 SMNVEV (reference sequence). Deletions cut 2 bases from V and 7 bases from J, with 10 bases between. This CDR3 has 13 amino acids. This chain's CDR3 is CASSLTARYTQYF. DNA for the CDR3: TGTGCCAGCAGTTTAACAGCCAGGTATACGCAGTATTTT.

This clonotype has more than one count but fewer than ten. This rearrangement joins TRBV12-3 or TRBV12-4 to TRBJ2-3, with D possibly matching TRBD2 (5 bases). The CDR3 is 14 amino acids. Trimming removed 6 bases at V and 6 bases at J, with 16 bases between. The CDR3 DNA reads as TGTGCCAGCAGCCGGACTTCAGAGGGTGATACGCAGTATTTT. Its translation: CASSRTSEGDTQYF.

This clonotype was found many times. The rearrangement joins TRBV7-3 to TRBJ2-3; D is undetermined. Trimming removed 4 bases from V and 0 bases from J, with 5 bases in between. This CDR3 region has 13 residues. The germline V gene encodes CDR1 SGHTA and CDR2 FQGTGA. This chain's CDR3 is CASSSLSTDTQYF. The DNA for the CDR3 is TGTGCCAGCAGCTCCCTTAGCACAGATACGCAGTATTTT. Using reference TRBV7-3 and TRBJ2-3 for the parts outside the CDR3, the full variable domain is GAGVSQTPSNKVTEKGKYVELRCDPISGHTALYWYRQSLGQGPEFLIYFQGTGAADDSGLPNDRFFAVRPEGSVSTLKIQRTERGDSAVYLCASSSLSTDTQYFGPGTRLTVL.

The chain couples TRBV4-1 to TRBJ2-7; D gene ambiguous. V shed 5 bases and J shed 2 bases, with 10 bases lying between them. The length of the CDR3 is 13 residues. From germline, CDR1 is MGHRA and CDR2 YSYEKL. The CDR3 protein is CASSYTETYEQYF. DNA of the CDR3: TGCGCCAGCAGCTATACAGAGACCTACGAGCAGTACTTC.

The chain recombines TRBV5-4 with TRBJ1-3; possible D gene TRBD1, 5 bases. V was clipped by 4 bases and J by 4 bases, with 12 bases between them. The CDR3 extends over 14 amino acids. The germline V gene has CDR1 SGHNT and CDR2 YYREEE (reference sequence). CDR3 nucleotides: TGTGCCAGCAGCCGGGGGGGTCTCGGAAACACCATATATTTT. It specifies CASSRGGLGNTIYF.

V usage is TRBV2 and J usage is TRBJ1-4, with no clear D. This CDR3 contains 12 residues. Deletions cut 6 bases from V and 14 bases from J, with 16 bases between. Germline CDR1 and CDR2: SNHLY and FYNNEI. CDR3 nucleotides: TGTGCCAGCAGCTACTCCGACGACTCTCTGTTTTTT. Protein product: CASSYSDDSLFF.

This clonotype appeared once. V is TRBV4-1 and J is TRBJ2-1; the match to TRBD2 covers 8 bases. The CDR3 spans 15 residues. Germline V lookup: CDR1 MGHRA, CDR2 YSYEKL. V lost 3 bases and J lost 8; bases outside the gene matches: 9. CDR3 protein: CASSHLAGSGDEQFF. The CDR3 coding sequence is TGCGCCAGCAGCCACCTAGCGGGTTCGGGAGATGAGCAGTTCTTC.

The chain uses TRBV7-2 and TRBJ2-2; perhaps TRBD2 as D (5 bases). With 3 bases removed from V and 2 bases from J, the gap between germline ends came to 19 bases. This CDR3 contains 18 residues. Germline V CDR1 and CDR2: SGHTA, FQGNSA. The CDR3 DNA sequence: TGTGCCAGCAGCTTTCCCCCAGGAACGGGAATAAACACCGGGGAGCTGTTTTTT. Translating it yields CASSFPPGTGINTGELFF.

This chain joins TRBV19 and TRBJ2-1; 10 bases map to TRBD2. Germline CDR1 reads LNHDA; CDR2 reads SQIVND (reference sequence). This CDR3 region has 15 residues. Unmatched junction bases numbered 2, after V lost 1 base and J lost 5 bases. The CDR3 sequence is CASSIVGLADNEQFF. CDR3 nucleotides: TGTGCCAGTAGTATAGTCGGACTAGCGGACAATGAGCAGTTCTTC.

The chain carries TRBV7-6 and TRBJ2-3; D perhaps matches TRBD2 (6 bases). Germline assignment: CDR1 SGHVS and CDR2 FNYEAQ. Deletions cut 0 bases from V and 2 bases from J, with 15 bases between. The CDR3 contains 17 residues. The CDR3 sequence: CASSLALVASDTDTQYF. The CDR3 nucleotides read TGTGCCAGCAGCTTAGCGCTAGTGGCTAGCGACACAGATACGCAGTATTTT.

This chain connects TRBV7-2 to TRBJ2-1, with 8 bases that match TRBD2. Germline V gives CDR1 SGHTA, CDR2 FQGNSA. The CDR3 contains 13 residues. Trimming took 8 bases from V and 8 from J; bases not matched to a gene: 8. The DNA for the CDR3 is TGTGCCAGCTCGGGAGGTAGCGGGGATGAGCAGTTCTTC. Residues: CASSGGSGDEQFF.

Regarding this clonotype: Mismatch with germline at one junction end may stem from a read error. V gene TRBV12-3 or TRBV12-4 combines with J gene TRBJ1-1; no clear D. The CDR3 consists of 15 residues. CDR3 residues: CPSSFSSEMNTEAFF. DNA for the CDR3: TGTCCCAGCAGTTTCAGTTCCGAAATGAACACTGAAGCTTTCTTT.

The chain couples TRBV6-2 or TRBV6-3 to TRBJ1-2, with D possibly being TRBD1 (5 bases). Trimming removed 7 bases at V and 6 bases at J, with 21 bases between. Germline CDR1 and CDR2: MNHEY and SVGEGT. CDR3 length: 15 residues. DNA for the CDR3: TGTGCCAGCACCCTCGTGGTCGACAGCCTAAATGGCTACACCTTC. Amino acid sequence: CASTLVVDSLNGYTF.

CDR3 in amino acids: CASSLARRGHNEQFF. In DNA, the CDR3 is TGTGCCAGCAGCTTAGCGCGAAGGGGCCACAATGAGCAGTTCTTC. The chain recombines TRBV7-6 with TRBJ2-1; the D gene is possibly TRBD1 (5 bases). Germline V CDR1 and CDR2: SGHVS, FNYEAQ. V was cut by 0 bases and J by 5 bases, with 11 bases left in between. The CDR3 consists of 15 residues.

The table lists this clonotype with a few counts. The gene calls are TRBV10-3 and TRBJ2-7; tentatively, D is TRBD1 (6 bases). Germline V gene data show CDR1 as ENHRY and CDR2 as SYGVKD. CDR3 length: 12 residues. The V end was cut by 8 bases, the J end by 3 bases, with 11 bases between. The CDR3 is CAIGAGDYEQYF. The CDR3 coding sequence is TGTGCCATCGGGGCAGGGGACTACGAGCAGTACTTC.

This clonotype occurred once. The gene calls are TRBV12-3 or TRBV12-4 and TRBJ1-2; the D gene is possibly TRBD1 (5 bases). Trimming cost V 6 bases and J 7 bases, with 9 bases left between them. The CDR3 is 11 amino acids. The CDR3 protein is CASSRVSGYTF. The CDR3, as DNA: TGTGCCAGCAGCAGGGTTTCTGGCTACACCTTC.